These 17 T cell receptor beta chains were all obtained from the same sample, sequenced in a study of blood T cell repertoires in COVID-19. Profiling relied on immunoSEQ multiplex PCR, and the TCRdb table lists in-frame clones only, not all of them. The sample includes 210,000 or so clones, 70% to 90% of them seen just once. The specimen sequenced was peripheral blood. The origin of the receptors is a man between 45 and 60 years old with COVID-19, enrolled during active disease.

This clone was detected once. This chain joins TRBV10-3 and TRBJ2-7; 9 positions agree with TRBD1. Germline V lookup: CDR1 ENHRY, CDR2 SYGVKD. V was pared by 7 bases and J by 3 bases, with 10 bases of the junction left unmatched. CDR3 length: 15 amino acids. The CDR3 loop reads CAINGGTGIHYEQYF. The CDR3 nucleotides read TGTGCCATCAATGGTGGGACAGGGATACACTACGAGCAGTACTTC.

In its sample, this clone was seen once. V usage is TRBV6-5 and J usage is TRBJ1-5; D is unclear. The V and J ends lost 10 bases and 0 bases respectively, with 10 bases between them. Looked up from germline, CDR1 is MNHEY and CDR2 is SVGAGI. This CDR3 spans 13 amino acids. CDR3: CAISRNSNQPQHF. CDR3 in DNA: TGTGCCATTTCTAGGAATAGCAATCAGCCCCAGCATTTT.

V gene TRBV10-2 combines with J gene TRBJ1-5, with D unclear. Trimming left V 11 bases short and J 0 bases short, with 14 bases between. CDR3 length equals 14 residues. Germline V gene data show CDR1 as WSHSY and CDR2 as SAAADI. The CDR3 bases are TGCGCCGGCCGCAATGCGGTTAGCAATCAGCCCCAGCATTTT. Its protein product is CAGRNAVSNQPQHF.

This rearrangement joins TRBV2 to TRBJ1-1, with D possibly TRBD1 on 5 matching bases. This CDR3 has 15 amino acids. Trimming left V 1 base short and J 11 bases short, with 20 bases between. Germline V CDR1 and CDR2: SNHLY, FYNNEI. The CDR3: CASSEGRDLSMRAFF. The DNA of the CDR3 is TGTGCCAGCAGTGAAGGGCGGGACCTCTCAATGAGGGCTTTCTTT. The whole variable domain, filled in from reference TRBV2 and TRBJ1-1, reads EPEVTQTPSHQVTQMGQEVILRCVPISNHLYFYWYRQILGQKVEFLVSFYNNEISEKSEIFDDQFSVERPDGSNFTLKIRSTKLEDSAMYFCASSEGRDLSMRAFFGQGTRLTVV.

The CDR3 region is CASSHAWGHISNQPQHF. In DNA form, the CDR3 reads TGTGCCAGCAGTCACGCGTGGGGCCACATTAGCAATCAGCCCCAGCATTTT. The chain couples TRBV6-2 or TRBV6-3 to TRBJ1-5, with a weak D call TRBD1 (5 bases). Germline V CDR1 and CDR2: MNHEY, SVGEGT. This CDR3 is 17 amino acids long. V lost 5 bases to trimming and J lost 0 bases, with 17 bases between them.

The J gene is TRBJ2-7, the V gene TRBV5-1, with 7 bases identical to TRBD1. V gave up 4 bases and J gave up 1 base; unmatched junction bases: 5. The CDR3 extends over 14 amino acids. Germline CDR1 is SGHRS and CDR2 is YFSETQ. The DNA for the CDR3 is TGCGCCAGCAGCCTCCGGGACAGTTCCTACGAGCAGTACTTC. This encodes CASSLRDSSYEQYF.

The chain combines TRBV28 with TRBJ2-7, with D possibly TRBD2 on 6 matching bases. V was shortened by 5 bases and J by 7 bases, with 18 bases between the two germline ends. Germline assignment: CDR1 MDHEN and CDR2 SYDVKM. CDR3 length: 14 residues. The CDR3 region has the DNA TGTGCCAGCAGTGTATTGGAGGGGTTGGGGGAGCAGTACTTC. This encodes CASSVLEGLGEQYF. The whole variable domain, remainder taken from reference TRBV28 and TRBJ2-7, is DVKVTQSSRYLVKRTGEKVFLECVQDMDHENMFWYRQDPGLGLRLIYFSYDVKMKEKGDIPEGYSVSREKKERFSLILESASTNQTSMYLCASSVLEGLGEQYFGPGTRLTVT.

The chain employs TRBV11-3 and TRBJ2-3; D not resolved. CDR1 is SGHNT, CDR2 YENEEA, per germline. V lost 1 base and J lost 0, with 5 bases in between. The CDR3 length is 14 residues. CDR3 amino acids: CASSLGRSTDTQYF. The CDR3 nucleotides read TGTGCCAGCAGCTTAGGGCGGAGCACAGATACGCAGTATTTT.

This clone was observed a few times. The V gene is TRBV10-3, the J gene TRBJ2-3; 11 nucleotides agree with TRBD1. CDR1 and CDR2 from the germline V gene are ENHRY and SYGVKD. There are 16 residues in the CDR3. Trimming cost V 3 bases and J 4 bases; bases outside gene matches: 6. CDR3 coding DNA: TGTGCCATCAGTGAAAGGGACAGGGGGATGTCAGATACGCAGTATTTT. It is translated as CAISERDRGMSDTQYF.

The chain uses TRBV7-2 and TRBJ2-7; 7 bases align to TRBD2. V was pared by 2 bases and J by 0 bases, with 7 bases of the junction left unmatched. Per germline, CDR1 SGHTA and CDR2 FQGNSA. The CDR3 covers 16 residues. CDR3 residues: CASSLMGRDYSYEQYF. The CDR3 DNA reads TGTGCCAGCAGCTTAATGGGCAGGGACTACTCCTACGAGCAGTACTTC. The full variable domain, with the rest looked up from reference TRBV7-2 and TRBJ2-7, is GAGVSQSPSNKVTEKGKDVELRCDPISGHTALYWYRQSLGQGLEFLIYFQGNSAPDKSGLPSDRFSAERTGGSVSTLTIQRTQQEDSAVYLCASSLMGRDYSYEQYFGPGTRLTVT.

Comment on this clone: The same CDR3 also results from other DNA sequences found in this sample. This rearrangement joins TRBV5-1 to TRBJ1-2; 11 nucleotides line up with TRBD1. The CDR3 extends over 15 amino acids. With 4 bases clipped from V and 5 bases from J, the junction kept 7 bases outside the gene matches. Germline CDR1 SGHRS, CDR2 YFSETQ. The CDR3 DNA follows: TGCGCCAGCAGCCTTCGGACAGGGGGCGATTATGGCTACACCTTC. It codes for CASSLRTGGDYGYTF.

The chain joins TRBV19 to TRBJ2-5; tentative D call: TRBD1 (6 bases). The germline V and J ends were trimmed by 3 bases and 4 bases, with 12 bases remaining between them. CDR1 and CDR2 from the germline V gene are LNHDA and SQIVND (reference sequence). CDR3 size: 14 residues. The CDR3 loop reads CASSILAGAETQYF. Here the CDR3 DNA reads TGTGCCAGTAGTATCTTGGCAGGGGCAGAGACCCAGTACTTC.

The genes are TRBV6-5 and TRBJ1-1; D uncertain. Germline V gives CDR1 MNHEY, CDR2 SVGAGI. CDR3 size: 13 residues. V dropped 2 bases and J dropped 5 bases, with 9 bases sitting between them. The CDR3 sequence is CASSYSTGTEAFF. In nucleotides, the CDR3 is TGTGCCAGCAGTTACAGTACGGGGACTGAAGCTTTCTTT.

CDR3 sequence (DNA): TGTGCCAGCAGCCAAGGGTCAGGGGGCACTGAAGCTTTCTTT. It translates to CASSQGSGGTEAFF. The chain recombines TRBV3-1 (or the pseudogene TRBV3-2) with TRBJ1-1; 7 nucleotides align to TRBD1. Per the germline V gene, CDR1 is LGHDT and CDR2 is YNNKEL (reference sequence). J gave up 4 bases and V 1 base, and 3 bases lay outside the gene matches. CDR3 length equals 14 residues.

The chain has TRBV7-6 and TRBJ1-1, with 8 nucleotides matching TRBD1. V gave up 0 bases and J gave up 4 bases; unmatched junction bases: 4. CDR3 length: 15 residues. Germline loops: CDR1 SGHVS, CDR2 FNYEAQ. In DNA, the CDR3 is TGTGCCAGCAGCTTAGCTTCCACAGGGGGCACTGAAGCTTTCTTT. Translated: CASSLASTGGTEAFF.

CDR3 DNA sequence: TGTGCCAGCAGATCCCTGGGAGCGGGCTACAATGAGCAGTTCTTC. Translated, it gives CASRSLGAGYNEQFF. The chain is built from TRBV6-5 and TRBJ2-1; possible D gene TRBD2, 6 bases. There are 15 residues in the CDR3. Trimming left V 6 bases short and J 3 bases short, with 15 bases between. Germline V gene lookup returns CDR1 MNHEY and CDR2 SVGAGI.

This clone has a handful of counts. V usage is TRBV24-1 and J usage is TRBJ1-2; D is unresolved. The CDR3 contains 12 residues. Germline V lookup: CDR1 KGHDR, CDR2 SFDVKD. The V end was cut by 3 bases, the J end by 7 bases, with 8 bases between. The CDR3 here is CATSDTNSGYTF. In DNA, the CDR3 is TGTGCCACCAGTGATACCAACAGTGGCTACACCTTC.